This record concerns one T cell receptor beta chain sequence. The data belong to a study of cytomegalovirus exposure and HLA in healthy donors. Use of 60 Vbeta and 13 Jbeta primers characterized the PCR. Sequencing used immunoSEQ multiplex PCR; TCRdb keeps in-frame clones, though not all of them. Of more than 100,000 clones listed, approximately 87% are singletons. Trimming took off 0 bases at V and 9 bases at J, with 12 bases between the two ends. CDR3 length: 13 amino acids. Germline CDR1 and CDR2: SGHAT and FQNNGV. The sequenced sample consisted of PBMCs. The chain combines TRBV11-2 with TRBJ2-7; D might be TRBD1 (5 bases). The clonotype was recovered from a woman in her 30s in good health and CMV-seronegative. CDR3 coding DNA: TGTGCCAGCAGCTTAGATCAGGGTAGGGCGCAGTACTTC. Amino acids: CASSLDQGRAQYF.